The clone carrying this TCR beta chain was counted ten times or more. Its specificity is unknown. Time point specified: newly diagnosed GD, antithyroid drugs for less than 3 months. PBMC RNA was the source of the TCR library. From an endocrinology department in Xi'an, China, came the patients. Researchers made TCR beta libraries by using iRepertoire HTBI primers and running Arm-PCR on CDR3 regions. TCRdb recomputed calls from the multiplex PCR reads with MiXCR, one row per CDR3 protein. Of a few hundred thousand distinct CDR3 sequences in the sample, approximately 18% were seen once. These data come from a study of regulatory T cells in long-lasting Graves disease. On the study more broadly: Graves' patients diagnosed newly had used antithyroid drugs under 3 months.

General study results and limits: The number of shared public clonotypes was higher in persistent patients (roughly 2,800) than new patients (roughly 970).

These records were also assigned to another study, of T cells in Graves' hyperthyroidism and ophthalmopathy. That report notes: Graves' hyperthyroidism without ophthalmopathy progression within 18 months was termed stable.

The sequence derives from a woman in her twenties or thirties with Graves disease. The source material was peripheral blood mononuclear cells (PBMCs), sampled at new diagnosis, from a patient treated with antithyroid drugs.

The CDR3 here is CASSSWTRGSTDTQYF. DNA of the CDR3: TGTGCCAGCAGCTCCTGGACGCGGGGGAGCACAGATACGCAGTATTTT. J is TRBJ2-3 and V is TRBV7-2, with TRBD2 identical over 7 bases. This CDR3 contains 16 residues. V dropped 4 bases and J dropped 0; count of bases not matched to a gene: 7. Germline-derived CDR1 and CDR2 are SGHTA and FQGNSA.